This T cell receptor (beta chain) was documented in a study of T cell responses to AZD1222 COVID-19 vaccine. Study-level results: Clonal diversity may have been underestimated in mostly white British donors. The breadth and depth of Spike-specific TCRs increased once two AZD1222 doses had been given. Nearly half of spike-specific TCRs reportedly go after variant regions that carry no mutations.

The data were produced by immunoSEQ multiplex PCR, yet TCRdb's version contains in-frame clones alone and is incomplete. The repertoire holds some 50,000 clones, with roughly 80% as singletons. In the case of this clone: Its antigen is still unknown.

This receptor was obtained from an adult in good health. Specimen: peripheral blood, collected on day 0 of AZD1222 vaccination.

CDR3 sequence: CASSVPQGNGYTF. The CDR3 coding sequence is TGTGCCAGCAGCGTACCCCAGGGAAATGGCTACACCTTC. The rearrangement joins TRBV9 to TRBJ1-2; D may be TRBD1 (5 bases). Trimming left V 1 base short and J 6 bases short, with 10 bases between. This CDR3 is 13 amino acids long. Germline V gene lookup returns CDR1 SGDLS and CDR2 YYNGEE.